Listed here are 12 T cell receptor beta chains from one sample, sequenced in a study of cytomegalovirus exposure and HLA in healthy donors. The primer mix had 60 Vbeta and 13 Jbeta primers. Assay: immunoSEQ multiplex PCR; the TCRdb copy retains only in-frame clones and omits some. The sample yields 60,000 to 70,000 clones, around four fifths seen once. Sequenced sample: PBMCs. These receptors were collected from a man aged 40-50 years in good health and CMV-seronegative.

This rearrangement joins TRBV5-4 to TRBJ2-4; D is possibly TRBD2 (6 bases). This CDR3 comprises 13 residues. Between the trimmed V and J ends, which lost 0 bases and 8 bases, there was a span of 9 bases. In germline, CDR1 is SGHNT, CDR2 YYREEE (reference sequence). The CDR3, as DNA: TGTGCCAGCAGCTTGGAAGGCGGGGACATTCAGTACTTC. Its translation: CASSLEGGDIQYF.

This clone occurred once. The chain joins TRBV5-6 to TRBJ1-1; D not resolved. The CDR3 loop spans 11 amino acids. Deletions cut 6 bases from V and 4 bases from J, with 7 bases between. CDR1 and CDR2 (germline): SGHDT, YYEEEE. The CDR3 DNA sequence: TGTGCCAGCAACTCGAGCACTGAAGCTTTCTTT. Amino acids: CASNSSTEAFF. The whole variable domain, filled in from reference TRBV5-6 and TRBJ1-1, reads DAGVTQSPTHLIKTRGQQVTLRCSPKSGHDTVSWYQQALGQGPQFIFQYYEEEERQRGNFPDRFSGHQFPNYSSELNVNALLLGDSALYLCASNSSTEAFFGQGTRLTVV.

The V gene is TRBV12-5, the J gene TRBJ1-2; no firm D call. Germline V gives CDR1 LGHNT, CDR2 FRNRAP. CDR3 size: 15 residues. V lost 0 bases to trimming and J lost 4 bases, with 12 bases between them. The CDR3 nucleotides read TGTGCTAGTGGTTTGGTGAGTAGGGCGGGCTATGGCTACACCTTC. Encoded protein: CASGLVSRAGYGYTF.

The rearrangement uses TRBV28 and TRBJ1-2; TRBD1 might be the D (6 bases). The germline V gene encodes CDR1 MDHEN and CDR2 SYDVKM. This CDR3 comprises 16 residues. Trimming stripped 3 bases from V and 2 bases from J, with 16 bases between. The CDR3 protein is CASSFTGKKANYGYTF. CDR3 DNA sequence: TGTGCCAGCAGTTTTACAGGGAAAAAGGCCAACTATGGCTACACCTTC.

This rearrangement joins TRBV7-9 to TRBJ2-5; 13 nucleotides line up with TRBD2. The DNA end is more similar to TRBJ2-7, so the J call may be wrong. CDR1 is SEHNR and CDR2 is FQNEAQ in the germline V gene (reference sequence). The CDR3 runs to 16 residues. DNA for the CDR3: TGTGCCAGCAGCTTAAGGGGACTAGCGGGAACCTACGAGCAGTACTTC. This encodes CASSLRGLAGTYEQYF.

J is TRBJ2-5 and V is TRBV11-2; no clear D gene. V was shortened by 1 base and J by 0 bases, with 12 bases between the two germline ends. There are 16 residues in the CDR3. Looked up from germline, CDR1 is SGHAT and CDR2 is FQNNGV. The CDR3, as DNA: TGTGCCAGCAGCTTAGTTCCGGGTTCGTACCAAGAGACCCAGTACTTC. It encodes CASSLVPGSYQETQYF. Variable domain in full (rest from reference TRBV11-2 and TRBJ2-5): EAGVAQSPRYKIIEKRQSVAFWCNPISGHATLYWYQQILGQGPKLLIQFQNNGVVDDSQLPKDRFSAERLKGVDSTLKIQPAKLEDSAVYLCASSLVPGSYQETQYFGPGTRLLVL.

This chain joins TRBV19 and TRBJ2-1; weak D call: TRBD2 (5 bases). With 6 bases removed from V and 3 bases from J, the gap between germline ends came to 18 bases. Germline V CDR1 and CDR2: LNHDA, SQIVND (reference sequence). The CDR3 covers 16 residues. The CDR3, as DNA: TGTGCCAGTAGCCCCGGGGAGCGGATCAGCTACAATGAGCAGTTCTTC. Translation: CASSPGERISYNEQFF. The full variable domain, completed using reference TRBV19 and TRBJ2-1, is DGGITQSPKYLFRKEGQNVTLSCEQNLNHDAMYWYRQDPGQGLRLIYYSQIVNDFQKGDIAEGYSVSREKKESFPLTVTSAQKNPTAFYLCASSPGERISYNEQFFGPGTRLTVL.

The genes are TRBV4-1 and TRBJ2-1, with 14 bases fitting TRBD2. The CDR3 covers 19 residues. Trimming removed 1 base from V and 8 bases from J; junction bases left unmatched: 13. Germline CDR1 MGHRA, CDR2 YSYEKL. CDR3 DNA sequence: TGCGCCAGCAGCCAAGGACTAGCGGGGGGGCAGGGCATTACGTATGAGCAGTTCTTC. Its protein is CASSQGLAGGQGITYEQFF.

The chain combines TRBV29-1 with TRBJ2-1; a weak D match, TRBD1 (7 bases). The CDR3 contains 13 residues. CDR1 and CDR2 (germline): SQVTM, ANQGSEA. V was pared by 4 bases and J by 7 bases, with 14 bases between. CDR3 loop: CSVAGGPRNEQFF. CDR3 DNA sequence: TGCAGCGTTGCAGGGGGGCCTAGGAATGAGCAGTTCTTC.

A remark on this clone: The junction does not match germline at one end; this may be a read error. The V gene is TRBV7-9, the J gene TRBJ2-3; 16 nucleotides align to TRBD2. The germline V gene has CDR1 SEHNR and CDR2 FQNEAQ (reference sequence). This CDR3 spans 19 amino acids. This CDR3 is CSSSSKGLAGGTSTDTQYF. In nucleotides, the CDR3 is TGTTCCAGCAGCTCAAAGGGACTAGCGGGGGGGACTAGCACAGATACGCAGTATTTT.

The V gene is TRBV6-1, the J gene TRBJ2-1; unclear D gene. Trimming pared 3 bases from V and 3 bases from J, leaving 3 bases between. This CDR3 is 12 amino acids long. Germline assignment: CDR1 MNHNS and CDR2 SASEGT. The CDR3 coding sequence is TGTGCCAGCAGTGACTACTACAATGAGCAGTTCTTC. This translates into CASSDYYNEQFF.

The chain couples TRBV19 to TRBJ1-5; 7 bases map to TRBD1. Trimming at V came to 4 bases and at J to 7 bases, leaving 10 bases not matched to a gene. Per the germline V gene, CDR1 is LNHDA and CDR2 is SQIVND (reference sequence). This CDR3 is 15 amino acids long. As DNA, the CDR3 is TGTGCCAGTAGTACGACAGGGTTAGGGAACCAGCCCCAGCATTTT. Translated, it gives CASSTTGLGNQPQHF.